These 2 T cell receptor beta chains originate from one sample sequenced in a study of shared clonotypes between healthy human individuals. Sequenced by immunoSEQ multiplex PCR; TCRdb stores in-frame clones only, minus some. The sample yields some 2,400,000 clones, more than 90% seen once. Sequenced input: naive CD4+ T cells sorted from blood. The sample's subset: CD45RA+ positively selected. The receptors shown here come from a man aged 18 to 30 in good health.

J is TRBJ2-4 and V is TRBV11-2; 7 bases agree with TRBD1. The CDR3 contains 12 residues. Looked up from germline, CDR1 is SGHAT and CDR2 is FQNNGV. V shed 6 bases, J shed 8 bases, and the junction held 4 bases outside the gene matches. The CDR3 DNA follows: TGTGCCAGCAGTTTTACAGGGGACATTCAGTACTTC. Amino acid sequence: CASSFTGDIQYF.

This chain uses TRBV4-1 with TRBJ1-6, with 8 bases aligning to TRBD1. There are 19 residues in the CDR3. V shed 4 bases, J shed 0 bases, and the junction held 11 bases outside the gene matches. The germline V gene encodes CDR1 MGHRA and CDR2 YSYEKL. CDR3 region: CASSPRGGQGFSYNSPLHF. The DNA for the CDR3 is TGCGCCAGCAGCCCAAGGGGTGGACAGGGTTTCTCCTATAATTCACCCCTCCACTTT.